One sample yielded the 7 T cell receptor beta chains listed below, sequenced in a study of OX40 agonist ivuxolimab in advanced cancers. The table came from immunoSEQ multiplex PCR; TCRdb's copy has only in-frame clones and leaves some out. This sample carries approximately 100,000 clones, roughly nine tenths of them seen once, and the ten largest clones take 0.4% to 0.65%. The sample was CD4+ or CD8+ T cells sorted from blood, taken in a trial of the OX40 agonist ivuxolimab. The receptors were gathered from an adult with an advanced solid tumor such as melanoma, head and neck, liver or kidney cancer.

The rearrangement uses TRBV18 and TRBJ1-5; no clear D. This CDR3 comprises 15 residues. V gave up 2 bases and J gave up 3 bases, with 11 bases separating them. Germline loops: CDR1 KGHSH, CDR2 LQKENI. The CDR3, as DNA: TGTGCCAGCTCACCAATTGGAGGATCCAATCAGCCCCAGCATTTT. This gives the protein CASSPIGGSNQPQHF.

The rearrangement links TRBV28 to TRBJ2-7; D might be TRBD1 (5 bases). V shed 6 bases and J shed 1 base, with 10 bases lying between them. Germline loops: CDR1 MDHEN, CDR2 SYDVKM. The CDR3 runs to 13 residues. CDR3 in amino acids: CASSPTVSYEQYF. The CDR3 region has the DNA TGTGCCAGCAGCCCGACAGTATCCTACGAGCAGTACTTC.

This clone was seen many times. This chain links TRBV13 with TRBJ1-6, with D perhaps matching TRBD1 (5 bases). The CDR3 has 15 amino acids. Germline V CDR1 and CDR2: PRHDT, FYEKMQ (reference sequence). V was trimmed by 2 bases and J by 8 bases, leaving 13 bases between them. CDR3: CASSLQGAAYSPLHF. The CDR3 coding sequence is TGTGCCAGCAGCTTACAGGGCGCGGCGTATTCACCCCTCCACTTT.

V usage is TRBV10-3 and J usage is TRBJ1-3; D remains ambiguous. The CDR3 is 16 amino acids. The germline V and J ends were trimmed by 1 base and 0 bases, with 10 bases remaining between them. Per the germline V gene, CDR1 is ENHRY and CDR2 is SYGVKD. In DNA, the CDR3 is TGTGCCATCAGTGAGTTTCAAGGGAGCTCTGGAAACACCATATATTTT. Amino acid sequence: CAISEFQGSSGNTIYF.

J is TRBJ1-2 and V is TRBV20-1; D unresolved. This CDR3 has 11 residues. Germline V CDR1 and CDR2: DFQATT, SNEGSKA (reference sequence). The CDR3 DNA sequence: TGCAGCTCCCGAAGCAGCTATGGCTACACCTTC. Protein: CSSRSSYGYTF.

This clone is deemed medium-sized. The chain employs TRBV6-1 and TRBJ2-7; D gene ambiguous. Germline lookup yields CDR1 MNHNS and CDR2 SASEGT. The V gene lost 2 bases and the J gene lost 4 bases, with 6 bases spanning the gap. CDR3 size: 12 residues. CDR3 sequence: CASSETRYEQYF. CDR3 coding DNA: TGTGCCAGCAGTGAAACCAGGTACGAGCAGTACTTC.

V usage is TRBV19 and J usage is TRBJ2-5; D unresolved. The CDR3 length is 14 residues. Germline lookup yields CDR1 LNHDA and CDR2 SQIVND (reference sequence). Between the trimmed V and J ends, which lost 3 bases and 5 bases, there was a span of 13 bases. The CDR3 loop reads CASSMAQVLETQYF. In nucleotides, the CDR3 is TGTGCCAGTAGTATGGCGCAGGTCTTGGAGACCCAGTACTTC.